A selection of T cell receptor beta chains follows, all from one sample in a study of a mutant IDH1 vaccine in newly diagnosed glioma. Repertoires were generated with immunoSEQ multiplex PCR, while TCRdb's copy carries only in-frame clones and drops some. The sample shows tens of thousands of clones, around 90% of them seen only once. For these TCRs, the target antigens are not known. The material sequenced was PBMCs, taken from a glioma patient whose treatment included an IDH1 peptide vaccine. Receptor source: a woman between 50 and 59 years old with glioma. CDR3s include the opening cysteine and the closing phenylalanine or tryptophan. A D gene is named only where the DNA matches it firmly. Not every row has a clone size; where given, it reads once, few, many or a size class.

d_gene	v_gene	j_gene	len	abundance	CDR3nt	CDR3aa
TRBD2	TRBV6-5	TRBJ2-7	15	.	TGTGCCAGCAGCCCCTTGGCGGGAGTGAAGGGCGAGCAGTACTTC	CASSPLAGVKGEQYF
TRBD2	TRBV7-9	TRBJ2-1	17	.	TGTGCCAGCAGCTTTCGCCGGCGGGAGCCCCCCTACAATGAGCAGTTCTTC	CASSFRRREPPYNEQFF
.	TRBV7-9	TRBJ2-7	14	few	TGTGCCTCCACCTATTCCGACGGACCCTACGAGCAGTACTTC	CASTYSDGPYEQYF
.	TRBV11-2	TRBJ1-5	13	few	TGTGCCAGCAGCTTAGGCGACAGGCAGCCCCAGCATTTT	CASSLGDRQPQHF
TRBD1	TRBV7-9	TRBJ1-2	16	.	TGTGCCAGCAGCTTAGGAGGGACAGGGAGGGCCTATGGCTACACCTTC	CASSLGGTGRAYGYTF
TRBD1	TRBV5-5	TRBJ1-2	15	.	TGTGCCAGCAGCTTGGGGGGACAGGGAGGCTATGGCTACACCTTC	CASSLGGQGGYGYTF
.	TRBV28	TRBJ2-7	11	.	TGTGCCGGGGGTTGGGCCTACGAGCAGTACTTC	CAGGWAYEQYF
.	TRBV28	TRBJ2-4	15	.	TGTGCCAGCAGTTCAGCCGGGACAGCCAAAAACATTCAGTACTTC	CASSSAGTAKNIQYF
.	TRBV10-1	TRBJ2-7	11	.	TGCGCCAGCAGTGGTTCCTACGAGCAGTACTTC	CASSGSYEQYF
.	TRBV7-9	TRBJ1-4	14	.	TGTGCCAGCAGCTTACGGGGGTCTAGTGAAAAACTGTTTTTT	CASSLRGSSEKLFF
.	TRBV30	TRBJ2-2	12	.	TGTGCCTGGAGTGTATTCCCCGGGGAGCTGTTTTTT	CAWSVFPGELFF
.	TRBV15	TRBJ1-5	17	.	TGTGCCACCAGCGCGGGACACCTACTAAGTAGCAATCAGCCCCAGCATTTT	CATSAGHLLSSNQPQHF
TRBD2	TRBV15	TRBJ2-7	17	.	TGTGCCACCAGCAGAGATAGGCTAGCGGGACCACCCTACGAGCAGTACTTC	CATSRDRLAGPPYEQYF
.	TRBV11-2	TRBJ2-2	14	.	TGTGCCAGCAGCTTATCCCCGAGGTCCGGGGAGCTGTTTTTT	CASSLSPRSGELFF
.	TRBV5-1	TRBJ1-2	12	.	TGCGCCAGCAGCGCAGGAGGTCATGGCTACACCTTC	CASSAGGHGYTF
.	TRBV10-3	TRBJ2-3	14	once	TGTGCCATCAGTGATCGGGTAGGCACAGATACGCAGTATTTT	CAISDRVGTDTQYF
.	TRBV7-9	TRBJ1-2	17	.	TGTGCCAGCAGCGGCGAGGGGGGGCGCACGTATGACTATGGCTACACCTTC	CASSGEGGRTYDYGYTF
.	TRBV5-6	TRBJ2-4	13	.	TGTGCCAGCAGCCCGGAGGGGGGGGGCATTCAGTACTTC	CASSPEGGGIQYF
.	TRBV9	TRBJ1-1	13	.	TGTGCCAGCAGCGTAGGTTCATCGACTGAAGCTTTCTTT	CASSVGSSTEAFF
.	TRBV15	TRBJ2-7	15	.	TGTGCCACCAGCAGAGGGGGGCGAGCAAGCCACGAGCAGTACTTC	CATSRGGRASHEQYF